Listed here is a single T cell receptor (beta chain). Clones were sequenced by immunoSEQ multiplex PCR, and TCRdb holds only the in-frame ones, with some missing. Among 300,000 to 400,000 clones listed, less than 90% were seen once. V lost 5 bases and J lost 9; bases outside the gene matches: 6. CDR1 and CDR2 (germline): LNHDA, SQIVND (reference sequence). The CDR3 sequence is 15 residues long. This sample was included in a study of blood T cell repertoires in COVID-19. The sequence derives from a woman in her 30s who had recovered from COVID-19. The chain recombines TRBV19 with TRBJ2-1; 14 bases map to TRBD2. Sequences were obtained from PBMCs or T cells enriched from blood (not recorded which). The CDR3: CASSGPGLAGGEQFF. The CDR3 DNA reads TGTGCCAGTAGTGGCCCAGGACTAGCGGGGGGTGAGCAGTTCTTC. The entire variable domain, with the rest obtained from reference TRBV19 and TRBJ2-1, is as follows: DGGITQSPKYLFRKEGQNVTLSCEQNLNHDAMYWYRQDPGQGLRLIYYSQIVNDFQKGDIAEGYSVSREKKESFPLTVTSAQKNPTAFYLCASSGPGLAGGEQFFGPGTRLTVL.